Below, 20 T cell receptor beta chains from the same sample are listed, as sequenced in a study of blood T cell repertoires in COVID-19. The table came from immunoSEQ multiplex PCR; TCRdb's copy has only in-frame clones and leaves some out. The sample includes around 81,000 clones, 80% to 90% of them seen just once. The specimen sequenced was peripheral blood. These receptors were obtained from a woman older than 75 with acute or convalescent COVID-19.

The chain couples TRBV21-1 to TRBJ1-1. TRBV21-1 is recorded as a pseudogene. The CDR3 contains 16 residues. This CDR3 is CASSRRGRALGTEAFF. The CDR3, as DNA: TGTGCCAGCAGCAGGAGGGGCAGGGCCTTGGGCACTGAAGCTTTCTTT.

The CDR3 region is CATAEDRQRRNTIYF. The CDR3 nucleotides are TGTGCCACCGCCGAGGATAGGCAGCGCAGAAACACCATATATTTT. The gene calls are TRBV10-3 and TRBJ1-3, with D hard to call. Germline values: CDR1 ENHRY, CDR2 SYGVKD. V was shortened by 10 bases and J by 5 bases, with 21 bases between the two germline ends. This CDR3 is 15 amino acids long.

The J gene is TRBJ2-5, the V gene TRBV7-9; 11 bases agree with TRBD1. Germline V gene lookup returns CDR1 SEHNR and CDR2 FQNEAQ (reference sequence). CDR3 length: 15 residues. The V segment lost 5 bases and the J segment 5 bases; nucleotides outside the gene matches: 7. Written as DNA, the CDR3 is TGTGCCAGCAGCCCCGGGACAGGGGGACACGAGACCCAGTACTTC. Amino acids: CASSPGTGGHETQYF.

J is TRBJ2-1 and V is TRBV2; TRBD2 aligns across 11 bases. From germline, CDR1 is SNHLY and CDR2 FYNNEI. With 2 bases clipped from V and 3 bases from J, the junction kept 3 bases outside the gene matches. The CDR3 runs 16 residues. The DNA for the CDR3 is TGTGCCAGCAGTGAATCTGGGACTAGCGGCTACAATGAGCAGTTCTTC. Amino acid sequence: CASSESGTSGYNEQFF.

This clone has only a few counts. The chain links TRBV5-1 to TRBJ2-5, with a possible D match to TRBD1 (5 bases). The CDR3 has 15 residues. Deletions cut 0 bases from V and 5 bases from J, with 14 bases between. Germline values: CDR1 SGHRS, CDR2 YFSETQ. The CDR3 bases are TGCGCCAGCAGCTTGGAGACAGTGGGAATGGAGACCCAGTACTTC. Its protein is CASSLETVGMETQYF.

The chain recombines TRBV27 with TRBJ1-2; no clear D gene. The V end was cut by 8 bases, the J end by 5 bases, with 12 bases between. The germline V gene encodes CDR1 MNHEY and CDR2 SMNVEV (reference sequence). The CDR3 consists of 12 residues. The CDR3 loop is CASPIARYGYTF. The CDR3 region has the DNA TGTGCCAGCCCTATTGCGCGGTATGGCTACACCTTC.

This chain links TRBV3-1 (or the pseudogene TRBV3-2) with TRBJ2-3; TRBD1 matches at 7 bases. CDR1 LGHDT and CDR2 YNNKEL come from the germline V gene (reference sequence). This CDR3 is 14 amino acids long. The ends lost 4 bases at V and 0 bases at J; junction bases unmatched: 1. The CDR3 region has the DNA TGTGCCAGCAGCCTACAGGGGAGCACAGATACGCAGTATTTT. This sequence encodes CASSLQGSTDTQYF.

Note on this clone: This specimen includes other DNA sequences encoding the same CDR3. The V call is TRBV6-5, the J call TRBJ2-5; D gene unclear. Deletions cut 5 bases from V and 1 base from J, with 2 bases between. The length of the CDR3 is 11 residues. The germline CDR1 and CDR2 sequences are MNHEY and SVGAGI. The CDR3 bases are TGTGCCAGCAGTCTCCAAGAGACCCAGTACTTC. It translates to CASSLQETQYF.

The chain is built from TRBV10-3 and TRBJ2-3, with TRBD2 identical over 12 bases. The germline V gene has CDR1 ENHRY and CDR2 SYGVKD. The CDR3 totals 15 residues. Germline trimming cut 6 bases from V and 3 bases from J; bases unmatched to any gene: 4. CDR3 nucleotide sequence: TGTGCCATCAGGCCCGGGACTAGCGGGACAGATACGCAGTATTTT. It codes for CAIRPGTSGTDTQYF.

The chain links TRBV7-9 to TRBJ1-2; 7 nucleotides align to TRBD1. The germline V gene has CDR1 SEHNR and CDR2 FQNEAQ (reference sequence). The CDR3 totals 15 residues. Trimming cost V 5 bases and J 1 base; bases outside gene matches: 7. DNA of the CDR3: TGTGCCAGCAGCGATCAGGGGACAGTTAACTATGGCTACACCTTC. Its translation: CASSDQGTVNYGYTF. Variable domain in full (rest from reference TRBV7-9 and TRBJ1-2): DTGVSQNPRHKITKRGQNVTFRCDPISEHNRLYWYRQTLGQGPEFLTYFQNEAQLEKSRLLSDRFSAERPKGSFSTLEIQRTEQGDSAMYLCASSDQGTVNYGYTFGSGTRLTVV.

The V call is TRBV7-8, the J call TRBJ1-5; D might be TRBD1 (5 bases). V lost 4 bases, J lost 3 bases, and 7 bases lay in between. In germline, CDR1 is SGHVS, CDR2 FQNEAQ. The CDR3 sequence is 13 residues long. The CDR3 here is CASSSGYNQPQHF. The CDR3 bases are TGTGCCAGCAGCTCAGGGTACAATCAGCCCCAGCATTTT. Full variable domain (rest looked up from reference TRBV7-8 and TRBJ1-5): GAGVSQSPRYKVAKRGQDVALRCDPISGHVSLFWYQQALGQGPEFLTYFQNEAQLDKSGLPSDRFFAERPEGSVSTLKIQRTQQEDSAVYLCASSSGYNQPQHFGDGTRLSIL.

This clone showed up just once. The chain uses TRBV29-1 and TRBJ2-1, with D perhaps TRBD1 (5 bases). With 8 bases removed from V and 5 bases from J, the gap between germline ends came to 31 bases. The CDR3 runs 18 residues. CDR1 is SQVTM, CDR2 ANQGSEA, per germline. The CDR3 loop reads CSSRRQGMVGRSDNEQFF. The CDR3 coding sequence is TGCAGCAGCCGAAGGCAGGGTATGGTCGGGCGGTCCGACAATGAGCAGTTCTTC.

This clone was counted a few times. The CDR3 region has the DNA TGTGCCAGCAGCTCGGACAGGGCTCGCGAGCAGTACTTC. This encodes CASSSDRAREQYF. V gene TRBV7-8 combines with J gene TRBJ2-7, with 8 bases that match TRBD1. This CDR3 comprises 13 residues. CDR1 SGHVS and CDR2 FQNEAQ come from the germline V gene. J lost 6 bases, V lost 4 bases, and 5 bases had no gene match.

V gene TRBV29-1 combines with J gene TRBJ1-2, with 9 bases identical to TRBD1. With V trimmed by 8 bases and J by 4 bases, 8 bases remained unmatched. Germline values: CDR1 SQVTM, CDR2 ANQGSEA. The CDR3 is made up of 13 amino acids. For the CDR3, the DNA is TGCAGCTCTTGGGACAGGGTTCCCTATGGCTACACCTTC. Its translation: CSSWDRVPYGYTF.

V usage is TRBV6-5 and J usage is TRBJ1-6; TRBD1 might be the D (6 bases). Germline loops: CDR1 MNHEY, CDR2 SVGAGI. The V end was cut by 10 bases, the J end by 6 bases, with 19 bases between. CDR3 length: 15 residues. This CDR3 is CATTTGQRGNSPLHF. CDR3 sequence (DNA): TGTGCCACCACAACAGGGCAAAGGGGTAATTCACCCCTCCACTTT.

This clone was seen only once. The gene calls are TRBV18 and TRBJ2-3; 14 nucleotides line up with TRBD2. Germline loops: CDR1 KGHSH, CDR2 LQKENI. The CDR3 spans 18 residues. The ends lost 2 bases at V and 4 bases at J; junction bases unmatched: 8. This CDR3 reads CASSPRLAGGSSPDTQYF. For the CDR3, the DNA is TGTGCCAGCTCACCAAGACTAGCGGGGGGGTCCTCCCCAGATACGCAGTATTTT.

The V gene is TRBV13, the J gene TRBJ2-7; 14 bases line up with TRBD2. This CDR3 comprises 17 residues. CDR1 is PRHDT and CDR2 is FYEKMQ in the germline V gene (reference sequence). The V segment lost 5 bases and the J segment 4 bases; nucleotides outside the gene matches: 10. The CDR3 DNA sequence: TGTGCCAGCAGCCCCTCATCGGGACTAGCGGGAGTGTACGAGCAGTACTTC. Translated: CASSPSSGLAGVYEQYF.

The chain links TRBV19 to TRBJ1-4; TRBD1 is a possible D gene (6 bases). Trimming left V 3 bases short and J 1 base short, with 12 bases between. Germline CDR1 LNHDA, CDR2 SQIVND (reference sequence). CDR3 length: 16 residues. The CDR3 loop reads CASSMSGARTNEKLFF. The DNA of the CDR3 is TGTGCCAGTAGTATGTCAGGGGCCCGAACTAATGAAAAACTGTTTTTT. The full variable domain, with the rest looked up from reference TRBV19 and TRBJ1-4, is DGGITQSPKYLFRKEGQNVTLSCEQNLNHDAMYWYRQDPGQGLRLIYYSQIVNDFQKGDIAEGYSVSREKKESFPLTVTSAQKNPTAFYLCASSMSGARTNEKLFFGSGTQLSVL.

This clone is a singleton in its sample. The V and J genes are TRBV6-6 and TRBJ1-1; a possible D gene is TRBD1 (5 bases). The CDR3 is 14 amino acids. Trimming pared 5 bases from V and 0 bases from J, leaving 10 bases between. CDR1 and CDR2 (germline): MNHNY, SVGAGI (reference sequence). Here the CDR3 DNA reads TGTGCCAGCAGTCGGGGGGGAATGAACACTGAAGCTTTCTTT. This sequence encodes CASSRGGMNTEAFF.

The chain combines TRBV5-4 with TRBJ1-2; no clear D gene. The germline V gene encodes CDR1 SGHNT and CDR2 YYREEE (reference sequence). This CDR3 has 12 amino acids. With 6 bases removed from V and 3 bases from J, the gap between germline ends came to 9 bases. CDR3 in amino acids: CASTGFDYGYTF. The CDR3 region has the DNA TGTGCCAGCACGGGGTTCGACTATGGCTACACCTTC.